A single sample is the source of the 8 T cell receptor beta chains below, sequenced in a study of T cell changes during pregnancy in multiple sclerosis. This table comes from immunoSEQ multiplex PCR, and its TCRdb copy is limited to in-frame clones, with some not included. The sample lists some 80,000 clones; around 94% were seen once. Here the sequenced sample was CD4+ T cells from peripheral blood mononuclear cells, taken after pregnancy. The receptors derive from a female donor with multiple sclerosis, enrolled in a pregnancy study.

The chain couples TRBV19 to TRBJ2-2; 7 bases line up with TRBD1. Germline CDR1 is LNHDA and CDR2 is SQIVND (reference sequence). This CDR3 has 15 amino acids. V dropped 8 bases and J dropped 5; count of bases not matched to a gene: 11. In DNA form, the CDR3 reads TGTGCCAGTCAAGAGGGGGCGCGGTTAACCGGGGAGCTGTTTTTT. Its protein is CASQEGARLTGELFF.

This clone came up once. The CDR3 nucleotides are TGCGCCAGCAGCTGGCTCGGGGGCAATCAGCCCCAGCATTTT. Residues: CASSWLGGNQPQHF. The V gene is TRBV5-1, the J gene TRBJ1-5, with D unclear. The CDR3 loop spans 14 amino acids. V was clipped by 3 bases and J by 2 bases, with 9 bases between them. Germline V gene lookup returns CDR1 SGHRS and CDR2 YFSETQ.

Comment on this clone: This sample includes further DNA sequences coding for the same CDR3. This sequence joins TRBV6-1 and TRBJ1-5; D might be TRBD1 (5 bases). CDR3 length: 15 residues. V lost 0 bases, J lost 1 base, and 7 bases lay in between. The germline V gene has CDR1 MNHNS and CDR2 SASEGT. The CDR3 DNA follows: TGTGCCAGCAGTGAAGCTGGGGGGAGCAATCAGCCCCAGCATTTT. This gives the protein CASSEAGGSNQPQHF.

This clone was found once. The CDR3 DNA reads as TGTGCCAGCAGCTTATCCGGGACAGGGAACATTCAGTACTTC. Amino acids: CASSLSGTGNIQYF. The V call is TRBV11-2, the J call TRBJ2-4; 9 positions match TRBD1. The ends lost 2 bases at V and 7 bases at J; junction bases unmatched: 3. The germline gives CDR1 SGHAT, CDR2 FQNNGV. The CDR3 totals 14 residues.

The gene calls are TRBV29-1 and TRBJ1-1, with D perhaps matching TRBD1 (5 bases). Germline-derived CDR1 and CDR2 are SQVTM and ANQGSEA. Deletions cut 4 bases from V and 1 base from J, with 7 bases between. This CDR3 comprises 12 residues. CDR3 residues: CSVGRGNTEAFF. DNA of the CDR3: TGCAGCGTTGGAAGGGGGAACACTGAAGCTTTCTTT.

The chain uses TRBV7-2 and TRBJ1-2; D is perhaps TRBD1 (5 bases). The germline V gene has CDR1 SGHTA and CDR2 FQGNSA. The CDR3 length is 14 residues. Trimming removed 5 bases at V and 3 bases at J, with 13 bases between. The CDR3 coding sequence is TGTGCCAGCAGCCGGGAGACAGTTGACTATGGCTACACCTTC. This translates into CASSRETVDYGYTF. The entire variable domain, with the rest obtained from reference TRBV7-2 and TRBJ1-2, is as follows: GAGVSQSPSNKVTEKGKDVELRCDPISGHTALYWYRQSLGQGLEFLIYFQGNSAPDKSGLPSDRFSAERTGGSVSTLTIQRTQQEDSAVYLCASSRETVDYGYTFGSGTRLTVV.

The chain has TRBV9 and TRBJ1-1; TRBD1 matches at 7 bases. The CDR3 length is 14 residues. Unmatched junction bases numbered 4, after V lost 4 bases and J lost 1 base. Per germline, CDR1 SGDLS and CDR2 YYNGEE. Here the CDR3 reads CASSPRQGNTEAFF. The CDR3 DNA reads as TGTGCCAGCAGCCCGCGACAGGGGAACACTGAAGCTTTCTTT.

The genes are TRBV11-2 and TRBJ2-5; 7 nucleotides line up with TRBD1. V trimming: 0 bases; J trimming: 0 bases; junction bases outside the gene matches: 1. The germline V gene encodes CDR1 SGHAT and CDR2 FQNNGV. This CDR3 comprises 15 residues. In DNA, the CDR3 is TGTGCCAGCAGCTTAGATGGGACAGACCAAGAGACCCAGTACTTC. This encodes CASSLDGTDQETQYF.